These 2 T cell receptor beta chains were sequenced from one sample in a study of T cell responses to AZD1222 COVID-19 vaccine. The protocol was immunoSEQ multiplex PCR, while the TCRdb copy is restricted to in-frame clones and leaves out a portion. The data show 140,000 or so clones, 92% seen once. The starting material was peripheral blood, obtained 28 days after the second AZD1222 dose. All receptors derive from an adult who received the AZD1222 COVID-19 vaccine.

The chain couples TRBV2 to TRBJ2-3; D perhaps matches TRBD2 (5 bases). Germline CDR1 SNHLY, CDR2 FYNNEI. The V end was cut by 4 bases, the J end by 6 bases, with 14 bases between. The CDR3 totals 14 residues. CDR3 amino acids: CASSVISTGDTQYF. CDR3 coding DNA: TGTGCCAGCAGTGTCATATCAACGGGGGATACGCAGTATTTT.

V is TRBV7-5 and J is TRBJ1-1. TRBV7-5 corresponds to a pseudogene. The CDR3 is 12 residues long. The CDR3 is CARSSRPPVAFF. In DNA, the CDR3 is TGTGCCAGAAGCTCACGGCCCCCCGTAGCTTTCTTT.